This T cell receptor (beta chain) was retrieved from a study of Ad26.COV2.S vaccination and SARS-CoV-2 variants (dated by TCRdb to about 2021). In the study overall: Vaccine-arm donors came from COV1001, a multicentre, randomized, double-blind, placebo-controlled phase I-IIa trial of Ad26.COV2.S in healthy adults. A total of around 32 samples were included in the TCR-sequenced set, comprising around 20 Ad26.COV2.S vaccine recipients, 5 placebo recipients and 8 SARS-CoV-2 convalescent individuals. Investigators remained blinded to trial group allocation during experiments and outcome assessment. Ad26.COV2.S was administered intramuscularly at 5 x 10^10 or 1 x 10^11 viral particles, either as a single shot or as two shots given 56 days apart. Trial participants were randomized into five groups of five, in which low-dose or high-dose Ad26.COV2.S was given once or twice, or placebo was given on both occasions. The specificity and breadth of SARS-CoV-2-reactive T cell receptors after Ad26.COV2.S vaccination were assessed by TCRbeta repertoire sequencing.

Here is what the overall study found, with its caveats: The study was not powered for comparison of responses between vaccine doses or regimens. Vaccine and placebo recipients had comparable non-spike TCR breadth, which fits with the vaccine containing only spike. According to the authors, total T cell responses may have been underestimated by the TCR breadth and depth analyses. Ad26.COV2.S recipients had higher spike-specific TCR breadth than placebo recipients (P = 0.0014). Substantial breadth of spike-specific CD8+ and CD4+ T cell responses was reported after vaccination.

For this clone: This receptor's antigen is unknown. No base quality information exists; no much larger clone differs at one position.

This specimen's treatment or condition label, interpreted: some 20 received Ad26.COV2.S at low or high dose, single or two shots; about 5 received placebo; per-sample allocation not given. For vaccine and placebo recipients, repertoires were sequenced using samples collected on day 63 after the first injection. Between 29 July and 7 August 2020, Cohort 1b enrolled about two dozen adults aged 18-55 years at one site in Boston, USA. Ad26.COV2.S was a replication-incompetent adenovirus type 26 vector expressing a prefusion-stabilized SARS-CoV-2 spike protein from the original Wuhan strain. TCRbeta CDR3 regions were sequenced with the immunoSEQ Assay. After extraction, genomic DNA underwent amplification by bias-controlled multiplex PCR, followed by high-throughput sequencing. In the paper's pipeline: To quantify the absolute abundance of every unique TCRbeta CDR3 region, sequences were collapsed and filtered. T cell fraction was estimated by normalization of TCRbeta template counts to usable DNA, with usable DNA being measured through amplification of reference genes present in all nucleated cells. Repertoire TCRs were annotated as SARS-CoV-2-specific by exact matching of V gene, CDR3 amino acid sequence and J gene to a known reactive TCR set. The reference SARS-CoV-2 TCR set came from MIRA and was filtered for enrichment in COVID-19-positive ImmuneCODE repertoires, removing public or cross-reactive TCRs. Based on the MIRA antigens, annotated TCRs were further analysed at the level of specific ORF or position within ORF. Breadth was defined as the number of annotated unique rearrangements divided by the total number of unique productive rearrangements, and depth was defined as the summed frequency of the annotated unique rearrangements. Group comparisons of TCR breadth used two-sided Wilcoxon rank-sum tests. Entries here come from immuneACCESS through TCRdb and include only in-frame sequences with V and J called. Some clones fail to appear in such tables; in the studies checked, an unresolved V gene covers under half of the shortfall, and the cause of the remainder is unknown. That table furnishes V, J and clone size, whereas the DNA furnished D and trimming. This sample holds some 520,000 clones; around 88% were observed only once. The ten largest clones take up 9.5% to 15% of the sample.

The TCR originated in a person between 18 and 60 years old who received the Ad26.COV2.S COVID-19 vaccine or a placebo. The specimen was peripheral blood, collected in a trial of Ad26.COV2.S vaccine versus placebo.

The base sequence is TGTGCCAGCAGCATAAGACAGGGTTCTGGGGCCAACGTCCTGACTTTC. Its product reads: CASSIRQGSGANVLTF. In this chain, TRBV7-9 is recombined with TRBJ2-6, with 7 bases in between that match TRBD1. According to the germline V gene (reference sequence), CDR1 reads SEHNR and CDR2 reads FQNEAQ. V trim: 5 bases; J trim: 1 base; unmatched bases: 5. The CDR3 has 16 amino acids, counting the end cysteine and phenylalanine. Only the CDR3 DNA stays, 48 bases, in frame from base 1. Reference TRBV7-9 and TRBJ2-6 genes cover what lies past the CDR3, so the full variable domain is DTGVSQNPRHKITKRGQNVTFRCDPISEHNRLYWYRQTLGQGPEFLTYFQNEAQLEKSRLLSDRFSAERPKGSFSTLEIQRTEQGDSAMYLCASSIRQGSGANVLTFGAGSRLTVL.